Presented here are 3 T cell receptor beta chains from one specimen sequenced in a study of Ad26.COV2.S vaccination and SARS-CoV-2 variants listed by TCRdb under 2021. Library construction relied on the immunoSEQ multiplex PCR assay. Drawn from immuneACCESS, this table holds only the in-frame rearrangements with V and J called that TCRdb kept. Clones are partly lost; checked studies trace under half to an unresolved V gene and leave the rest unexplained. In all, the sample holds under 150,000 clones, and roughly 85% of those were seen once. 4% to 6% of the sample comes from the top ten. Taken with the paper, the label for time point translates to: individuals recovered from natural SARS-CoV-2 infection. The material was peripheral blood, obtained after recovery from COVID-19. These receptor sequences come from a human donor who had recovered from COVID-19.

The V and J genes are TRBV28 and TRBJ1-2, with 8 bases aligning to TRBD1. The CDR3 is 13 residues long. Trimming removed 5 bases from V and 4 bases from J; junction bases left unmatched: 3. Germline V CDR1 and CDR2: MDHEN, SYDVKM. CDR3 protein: CASSNTGGYGYTF. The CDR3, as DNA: TGTGCCAGCAGTAACACAGGGGGCTATGGCTACACCTTC.

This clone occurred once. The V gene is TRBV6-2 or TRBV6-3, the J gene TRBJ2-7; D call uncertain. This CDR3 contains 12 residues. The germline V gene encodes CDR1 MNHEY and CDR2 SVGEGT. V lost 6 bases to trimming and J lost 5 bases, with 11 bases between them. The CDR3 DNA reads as TGTGCCAGCAGCCCCATCACGGACGAGCAGTACTTC. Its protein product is CASSPITDEQYF.

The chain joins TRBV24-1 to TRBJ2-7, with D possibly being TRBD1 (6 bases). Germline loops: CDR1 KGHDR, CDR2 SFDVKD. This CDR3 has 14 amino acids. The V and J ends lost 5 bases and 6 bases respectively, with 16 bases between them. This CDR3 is CATSGTDTGGEQYF. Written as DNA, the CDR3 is TGTGCCACCAGTGGGACAGACACAGGCGGCGAGCAGTACTTC.